These 18 T cell receptor beta chains were sequenced from one sample in a study of molecular identifiers for immune sequencing clone quantification. TCRdb fed the PCR reads into MiXCR, producing one record per CDR3 protein. The sample has about half a million distinct CDR3 sequences, about 25% seen once. The sequencing sample was made of naive CD8+ T cells from blood, with Jurkat cell RNA spiked in. Subset of the sample: FACS-sorted CD8+CD4-CCR7+CD45RA+ naive T cells. These receptors came from a human donor in good health. Some libraries in this study had Jurkat cell RNA spiked in.

This clonotype was found many times. This sequence joins TRBV7-2 and TRBJ2-7; TRBD1 agrees at 11 bases. V lost 7 bases to trimming and J lost 4 bases; unmatched junction nucleotides: 12. Germline V gene data show CDR1 as SGHTA and CDR2 as FQGNSA. This CDR3 has 16 amino acids. The CDR3 coding sequence is TGTGCCAGCAACCCTAGGGACAGGGGGACCCGGTACGAGCAGTACTTC. It encodes CASNPRDRGTRYEQYF. Full variable domain (remainder filled in from reference TRBV7-2 and TRBJ2-7): GAGVSQSPSNKVTEKGKDVELRCDPISGHTALYWYRQSLGQGLEFLIYFQGNSAPDKSGLPSDRFSAERTGGSVSTLTIQRTQQEDSAVYLCASNPRDRGTRYEQYFGPGTRLTVT.

This clonotype was counted only a few times. This chain uses TRBV30 with TRBJ2-7; D may be TRBD1 (6 bases). V was cut by 2 bases and J by 2 bases, with 13 bases left in between. This CDR3 is built from 14 residues. Germline loops: CDR1 GTSNPN, CDR2 SVGIG (reference sequence). As DNA, the CDR3 is TGTGCCTGGAGTAGGACAGTCTGGCCCTACGAGCAGTACTTC. Residues: CAWSRTVWPYEQYF.

J is TRBJ2-3 and V is TRBV19; 7 bases are shared with TRBD2. The junction had 1 base not matched to a gene; V was cut back by 1 base and J by 0 bases. Germline V gene sequence: CDR1 LNHDA, CDR2 SQIVND (reference sequence). This CDR3 spans 15 amino acids. The CDR3 coding sequence is TGTGCCAGTAGTATAGGGACTAGGAGCACAGATACGCAGTATTTT. Protein: CASSIGTRSTDTQYF.

This clonotype was detected only a few times. V gene TRBV2 combines with J gene TRBJ1-4; the match to TRBD1 covers 10 bases. The CDR3 runs to 18 residues. V lost 5 bases, J lost 2 bases, and 11 bases stayed unmatched. In germline, CDR1 is SNHLY, CDR2 FYNNEI. The CDR3 protein is CASSPPGQGLGTNEKLFF. The CDR3 coding sequence is TGTGCCAGCAGTCCCCCGGGACAGGGGTTGGGGACTAATGAAAAACTGTTTTTT.

This rearrangement joins TRBV5-4 to TRBJ2-5; D not resolved. Germline V gene sequence: CDR1 SGHNT, CDR2 YYREEE (reference sequence). The CDR3 extends over 17 amino acids. Trimming took off 4 bases at V and 4 bases at J, with 23 bases between the two ends. CDR3 residues: CASSPFLAAERSETQYF. As DNA, the CDR3 is TGTGCCAGCAGCCCGTTCCTTGCAGCAGAAAGGTCAGAGACCCAGTACTTC.

This clonotype was recorded at least ten times. V is TRBV29-1 and J is TRBJ1-6; D is perhaps TRBD1 (6 bases). Germline V lookup: CDR1 SQVTM, CDR2 ANQGSEA. The CDR3 is 14 amino acids. Trimming stripped 2 bases from V and 8 bases from J, with 13 bases between. The CDR3 DNA is TGCAGCGTTGAATGGGGGGCTCTTGATTCACCCCTCCACTTT. This encodes CSVEWGALDSPLHF. Full variable domain (missing parts from reference TRBV29-1 and TRBJ1-6): SAVISQKPSRDICQRGTSLTIQCQVDSQVTMMFWYRQQPGQSLTLIATANQGSEATYESGFVIDKFPISRPNLTFSTLTVSNMSPEDSSIYLCSVEWGALDSPLHFGNGTRLTVT.

The gene calls are TRBV13 and TRBJ2-3; perhaps TRBD1 as D (5 bases). Germline CDR1 reads PRHDT; CDR2 reads FYEKMQ (reference sequence). This CDR3 is built from 13 residues. V lost 7 bases and J lost 6, with 14 bases in between. CDR3 DNA sequence: TGTGCCAGCACCATTGGGGCGATGGATACGCAGTATTTT. This codes for CASTIGAMDTQYF.

This clonotype has a count of ten or more. Here the CDR3 reads CASSVAPGQAKNIQYF. The CDR3 DNA reads as TGTGCCAGCAGCGTGGCTCCGGGTCAAGCCAAAAACATTCAGTACTTC. V is TRBV9 and J is TRBJ2-4; D not certain. The germline gives CDR1 SGDLS, CDR2 YYNGEE. This CDR3 is 16 amino acids long. V shed 2 bases and J shed 0 bases, with 12 bases lying between them.

There are a few counts of this clonotype. A much larger clone lies one base from this, so it may be a read error. The chain is built from TRBV29-1 and TRBJ1-1; D gene ambiguous. This CDR3 is 12 amino acids long. Germline V CDR1 and CDR2: SQVTM, ANQGSEA. The CDR3 DNA follows: TGCAGCGTTGTCCGGGAGAACATTGAAGCTTTCTTT. Protein: CSVVRENIEAFF.

In this sample, this clonotype turned up a few times. This may come from a read error, since a much larger clone is one base off. The chain recombines TRBV29-1 with TRBJ2-7; no definite D call. Germline V gives CDR1 SQVTM, CDR2 ANQGSEA. The CDR3 has 11 amino acids. CDR3 in DNA: TGCAGCGCGGACGCCGGCTCCGAGCAGTCCTTC. Translated, it gives CSADAGSEQSF.

Comments on this clonotype: Compared with germline, one end of the junction differs, possibly owing to a read error. The chain couples TRBV5-4 to TRBJ1-1; D is undetermined. Germline V CDR1 and CDR2: SGHNT, YYREEE (reference sequence). The CDR3 sequence is 14 residues long. Written as DNA, the CDR3 is TGTGCCTGCAGCCCAAGAGCGGGGAACACTGAAGCTTTCTTT. This codes for CACSPRAGNTEAFF.

This rearrangement joins TRBV9 to TRBJ2-7, with 9 positions matching TRBD2. The V segment lost 0 bases and the J segment 5 bases; nucleotides outside the gene matches: 9. Germline V lookup: CDR1 SGDLS, CDR2 YYNGEE. This CDR3 region has 16 residues. The DNA of the CDR3 is TGTGCCAGCAGCGTAGGGAGTAGCGGGAGTCTCGACGAGCAGTACTTC. It is translated as CASSVGSSGSLDEQYF.

The CDR3 loop reads CASSYGTALGEQYF. The CDR3 coding sequence is TGCGCCAGCAGCTACGGGACAGCTCTTGGTGAGCAGTACTTC. This chain uses TRBV5-1 with TRBJ2-7; the match to TRBD1 covers 7 bases. Trimming at V came to 3 bases and at J to 7 bases, leaving 10 bases not matched to a gene. The CDR3 is 14 amino acids. Germline CDR1 SGHRS, CDR2 YFSETQ.

This clonotype was observed a few times. This chain uses TRBV27 with TRBJ1-1; 7 bases are a match to TRBD1. The germline V gene encodes CDR1 MNHEY and CDR2 SMNVEV (reference sequence). The CDR3 covers 13 residues. V lost 4 bases and J lost 5; bases outside the gene matches: 4. For the CDR3, the DNA is TGTGCCAGCAGTTCCAGGGGGATTACTGAAGCTTTCTTT. Translating gives CASSSRGITEAFF.

The genes are TRBV4-3 and TRBJ2-5, with D uncertain. V was trimmed by 5 bases and J by 5 bases, leaving 18 bases between them. The germline gives CDR1 LGHNA, CDR2 YSLEER. The CDR3 contains 15 residues. Written as DNA, the CDR3 is TGCGCCAGCAGCGCTCTTCAGACCGGGCGGGAGACCCAGTACTTC. This codes for CASSALQTGRETQYF.

This clonotype occurred a few times. V and J are TRBV7-9 and TRBJ2-3; D is possibly TRBD1 or TRBD2 (6 bases each). The CDR3 has 16 residues. V was pared by 5 bases and J by 5 bases, with 20 bases between. CDR1 and CDR2 (germline): SEHNR, FQNEAQ (reference sequence). The CDR3 loop reads CASSLSFGGEGDTQYF. Written as DNA, the CDR3 is TGTGCCAGCAGCCTAAGCTTCGGGGGCGAGGGAGATACGCAGTATTTT.

This clonotype showed up many times. V and J are TRBV2 and TRBJ2-2; TRBD2 matches at 12 bases. The CDR3 runs 15 residues. V dropped 8 bases and J dropped 4; count of bases not matched to a gene: 5. CDR1 is SNHLY and CDR2 is FYNNEI in the germline V gene. The DNA for the CDR3 is TGTGCCAGCGGACTAGCGGGATCGAGCACCGGGGAGCTGTTTTTT. Translation: CASGLAGSSTGELFF.

With respect to this clonotype: A read error is possible here, since a much larger clone lies one base away. The chain couples TRBV5-1 to TRBJ2-1, with 9 bases matching TRBD2. After removal of 2 bases from V and 8 bases from J, the junction contained 14 bases not matched to a gene. This CDR3 is 17 amino acids long. Germline V gene sequence: CDR1 SGHRS, CDR2 YFSETQ. Written as DNA, the CDR3 is TGCGCCAGCAGCTTCCTTCCTTTAGCGGGGGAGGGCGATGAGCAGTTCTTC. Translation: CASSFLPLAGEGDEQFF.